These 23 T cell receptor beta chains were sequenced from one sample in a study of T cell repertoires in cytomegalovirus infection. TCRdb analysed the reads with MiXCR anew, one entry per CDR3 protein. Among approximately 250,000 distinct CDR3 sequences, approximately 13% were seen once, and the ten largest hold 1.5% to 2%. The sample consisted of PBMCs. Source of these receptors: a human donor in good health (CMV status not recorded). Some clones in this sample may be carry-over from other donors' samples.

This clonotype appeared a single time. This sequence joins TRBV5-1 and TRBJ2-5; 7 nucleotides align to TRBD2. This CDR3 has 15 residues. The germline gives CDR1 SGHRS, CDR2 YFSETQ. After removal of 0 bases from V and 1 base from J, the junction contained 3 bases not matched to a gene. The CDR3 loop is CASSLVPGGQETQYF. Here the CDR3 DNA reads TGCGCCAGCAGCTTGGTGCCGGGGGGCCAAGAGACCCAGTACTTC. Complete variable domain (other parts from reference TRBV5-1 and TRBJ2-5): KAGVTQTPRYLIKTRGQQVTLSCSPISGHRSVSWYQQTPGQGLQFLFEYFSETQRNKGNFPGRFSGRQFSNSRSEMNVSTLELGDSALYLCASSLVPGGQETQYFGPGTRLLVL.

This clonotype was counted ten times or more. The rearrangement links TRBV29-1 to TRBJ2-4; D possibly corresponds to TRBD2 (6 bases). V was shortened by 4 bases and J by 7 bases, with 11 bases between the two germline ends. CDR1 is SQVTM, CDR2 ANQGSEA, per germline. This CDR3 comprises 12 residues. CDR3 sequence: CSVGRERNIQYF. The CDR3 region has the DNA TGCAGCGTTGGACGGGAGAGGAACATTCAGTACTTC.

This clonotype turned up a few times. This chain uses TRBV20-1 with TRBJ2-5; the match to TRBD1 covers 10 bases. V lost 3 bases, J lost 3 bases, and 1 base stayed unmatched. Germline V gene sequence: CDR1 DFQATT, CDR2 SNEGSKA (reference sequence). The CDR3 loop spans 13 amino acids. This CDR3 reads CSARGTGEETQYF. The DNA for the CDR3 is TGCAGTGCTAGGGGGACAGGGGAAGAGACCCAGTACTTC.

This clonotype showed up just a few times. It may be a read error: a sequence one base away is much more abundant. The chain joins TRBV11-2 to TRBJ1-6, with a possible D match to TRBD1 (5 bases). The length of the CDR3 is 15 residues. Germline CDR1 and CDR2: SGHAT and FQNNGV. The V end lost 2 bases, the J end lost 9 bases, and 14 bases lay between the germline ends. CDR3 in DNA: TGTGCCAGCAGCTTATCCCGGAACAGGACTTCACCCCTCCACTTT. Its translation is CASSLSRNRTSPLHF.

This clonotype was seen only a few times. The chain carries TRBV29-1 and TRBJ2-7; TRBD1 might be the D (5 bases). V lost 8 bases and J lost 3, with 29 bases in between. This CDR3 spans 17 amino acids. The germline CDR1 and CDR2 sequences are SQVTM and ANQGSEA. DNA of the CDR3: TGCAGCTTCATGGGGCTGACGTTACCGACTCCTAACTACGAGCAGTACTTC. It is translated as CSFMGLTLPTPNYEQYF.

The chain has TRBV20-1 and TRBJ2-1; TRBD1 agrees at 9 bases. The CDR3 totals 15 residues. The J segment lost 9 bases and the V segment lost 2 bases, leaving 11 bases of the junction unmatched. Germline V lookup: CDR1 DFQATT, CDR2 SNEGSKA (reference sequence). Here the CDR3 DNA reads TGCAGTGCTAGACCCTCTGGGGACAGGGAGGGTGAGCAGTTCTTC. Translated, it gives CSARPSGDREGEQFF.

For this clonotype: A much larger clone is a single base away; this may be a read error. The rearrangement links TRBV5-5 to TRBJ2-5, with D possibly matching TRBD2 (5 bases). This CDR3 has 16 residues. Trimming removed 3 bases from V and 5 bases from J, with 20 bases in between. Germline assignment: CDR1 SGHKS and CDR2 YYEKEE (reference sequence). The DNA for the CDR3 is TGTGCCAGCAGCTATTCCGTGGGATTGGGCGGGGAGACCCAGTACTTC. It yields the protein CASSYSVGLGGETQYF.

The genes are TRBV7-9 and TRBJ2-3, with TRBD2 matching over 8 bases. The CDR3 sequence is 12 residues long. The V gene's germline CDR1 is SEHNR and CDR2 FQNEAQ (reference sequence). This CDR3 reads CATSGGTDTQYF. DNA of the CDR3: TGTGCAACCTCGGGGGGGACAGATACGCAGTATTTT.

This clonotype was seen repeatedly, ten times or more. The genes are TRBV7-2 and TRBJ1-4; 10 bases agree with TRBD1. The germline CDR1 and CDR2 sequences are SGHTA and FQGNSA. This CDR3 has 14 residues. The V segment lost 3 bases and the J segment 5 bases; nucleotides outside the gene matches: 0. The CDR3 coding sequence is TGTGCCAGCAGCTTGACAGGGGGCAATGAAAAACTGTTTTTT. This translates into CASSLTGGNEKLFF.

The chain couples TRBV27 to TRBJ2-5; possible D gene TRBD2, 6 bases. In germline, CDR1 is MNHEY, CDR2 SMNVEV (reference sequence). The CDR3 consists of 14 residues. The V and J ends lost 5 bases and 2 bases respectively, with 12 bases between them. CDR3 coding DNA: TGTGCCAGCAGTGATCCGGGACTTCAAGAGACCCAGTACTTC. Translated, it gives CASSDPGLQETQYF.

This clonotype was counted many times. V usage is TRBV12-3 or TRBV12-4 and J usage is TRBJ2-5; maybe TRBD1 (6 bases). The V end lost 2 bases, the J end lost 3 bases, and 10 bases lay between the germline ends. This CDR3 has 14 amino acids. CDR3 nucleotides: TGTGCCAGCAGTTTAAAGAACAGGGAAGAGACCCAGTACTTC. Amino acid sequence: CASSLKNREETQYF.

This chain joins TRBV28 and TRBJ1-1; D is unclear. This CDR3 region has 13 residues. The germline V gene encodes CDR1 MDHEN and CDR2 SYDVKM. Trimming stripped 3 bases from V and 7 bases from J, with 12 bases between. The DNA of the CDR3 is TGTGCCAGCAGTTTGTATGGAGGCAATGAAGCTTTCTTT. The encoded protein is CASSLYGGNEAFF.

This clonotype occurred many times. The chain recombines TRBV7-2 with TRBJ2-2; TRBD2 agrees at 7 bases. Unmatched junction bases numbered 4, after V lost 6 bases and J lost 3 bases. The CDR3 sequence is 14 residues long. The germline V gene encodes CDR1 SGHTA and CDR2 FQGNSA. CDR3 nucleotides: TGTGCCAGCAGACCCGGACTAGACACCGGGGAGCTGTTTTTT. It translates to CASRPGLDTGELFF.

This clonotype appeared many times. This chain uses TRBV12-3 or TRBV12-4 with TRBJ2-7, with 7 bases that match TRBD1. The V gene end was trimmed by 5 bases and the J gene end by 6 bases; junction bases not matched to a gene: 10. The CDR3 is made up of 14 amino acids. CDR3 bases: TGTGCCAGCAGTATCGACAGGGTAAAGGGCGAGCAGTACTTC. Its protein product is CASSIDRVKGEQYF.

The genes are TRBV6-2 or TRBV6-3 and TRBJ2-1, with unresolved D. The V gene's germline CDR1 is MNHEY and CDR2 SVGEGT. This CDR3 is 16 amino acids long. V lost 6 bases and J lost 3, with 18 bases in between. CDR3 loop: CASSSIRALRYNEQFF. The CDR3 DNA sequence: TGTGCCAGCAGCTCGATTCGGGCCCTCCGCTACAATGAGCAGTTCTTC.

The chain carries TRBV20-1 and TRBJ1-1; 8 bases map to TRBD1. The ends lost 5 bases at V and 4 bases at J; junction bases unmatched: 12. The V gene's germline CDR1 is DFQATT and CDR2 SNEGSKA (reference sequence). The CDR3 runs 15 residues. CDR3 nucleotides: TGCAGTGCTGGACCCCAGGGGGCCAGTAGCACTGAAGCTTTCTTT. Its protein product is CSAGPQGASSTEAFF.

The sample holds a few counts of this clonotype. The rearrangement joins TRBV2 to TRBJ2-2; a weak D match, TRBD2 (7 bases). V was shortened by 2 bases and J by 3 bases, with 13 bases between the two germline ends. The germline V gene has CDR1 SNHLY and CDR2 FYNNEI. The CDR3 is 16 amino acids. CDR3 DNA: TGTGCCAGCAGTGAACGCGGAGGGGGGGACACCGGGGAGCTGTTTTTT. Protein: CASSERGGGDTGELFF. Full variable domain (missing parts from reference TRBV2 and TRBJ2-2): EPEVTQTPSHQVTQMGQEVILRCVPISNHLYFYWYRQILGQKVEFLVSFYNNEISEKSEIFDDQFSVERPDGSNFTLKIRSTKLEDSAMYFCASSERGGGDTGELFFGEGSRLTVL.

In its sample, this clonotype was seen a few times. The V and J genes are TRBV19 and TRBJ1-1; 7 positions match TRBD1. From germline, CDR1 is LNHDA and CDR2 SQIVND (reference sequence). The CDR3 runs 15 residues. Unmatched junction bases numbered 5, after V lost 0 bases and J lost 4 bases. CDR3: CASSIDRTGSTEAFF. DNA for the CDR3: TGTGCCAGTAGTATAGATCGGACAGGATCCACTGAAGCTTTCTTT.

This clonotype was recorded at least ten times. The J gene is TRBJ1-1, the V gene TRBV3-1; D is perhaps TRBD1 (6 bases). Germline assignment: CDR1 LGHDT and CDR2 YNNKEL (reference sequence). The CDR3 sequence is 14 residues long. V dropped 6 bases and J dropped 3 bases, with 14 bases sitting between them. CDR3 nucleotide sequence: TGTGCCAGCAGTCTAACCCCAGGGGACACTGAAGCTTTCTTT. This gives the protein CASSLTPGDTEAFF.

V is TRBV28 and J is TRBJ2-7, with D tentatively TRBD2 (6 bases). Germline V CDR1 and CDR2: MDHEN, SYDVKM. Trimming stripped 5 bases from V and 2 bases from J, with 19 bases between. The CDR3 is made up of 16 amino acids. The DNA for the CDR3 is TGTGCCAGCAGTCCCCTCGGGGAGGCGATCGCCTACGAGCAGTACTTC. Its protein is CASSPLGEAIAYEQYF.

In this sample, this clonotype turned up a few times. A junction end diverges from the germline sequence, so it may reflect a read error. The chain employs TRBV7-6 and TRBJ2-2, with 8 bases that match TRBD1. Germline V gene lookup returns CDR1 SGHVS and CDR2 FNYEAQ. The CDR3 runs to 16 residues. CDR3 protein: CASTLGQGSATGELFF. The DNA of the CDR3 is TGTGCCAGCACCTTAGGACAGGGATCGGCCACCGGGGAGCTGTTTTTT.

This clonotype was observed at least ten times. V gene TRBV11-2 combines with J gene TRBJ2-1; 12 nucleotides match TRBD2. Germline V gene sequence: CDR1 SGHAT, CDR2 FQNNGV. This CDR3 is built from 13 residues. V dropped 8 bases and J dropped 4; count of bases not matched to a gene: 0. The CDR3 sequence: CASGTSGYNEQFF. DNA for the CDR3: TGTGCCAGCGGGACTAGCGGGTACAATGAGCAGTTCTTC.

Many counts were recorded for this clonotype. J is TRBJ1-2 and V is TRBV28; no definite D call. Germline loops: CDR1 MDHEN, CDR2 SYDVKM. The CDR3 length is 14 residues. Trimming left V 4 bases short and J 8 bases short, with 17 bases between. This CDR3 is CASSSSGSPEGYTF. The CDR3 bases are TGTGCCAGCAGTTCATCCGGGTCCCCGGAGGGCTACACCTTC.